Here is one TCR beta chain with its context. This record comes from a study of blood T cell repertoires in COVID-19. Germline CDR1 LGHDT, CDR2 YNNKEL (reference sequence). CDR3 length: 14 amino acids. After removal of 1 base from V and 8 bases from J, the junction contained 6 bases not matched to a gene. The method was immunoSEQ multiplex PCR; TCRdb's version includes in-frame clones alone and lacks a portion of them. This table has nearly 200,000 clones, 85% appearing once. The clonotype was recovered from a man in his 60s with COVID-19, enrolled during active disease. V gene TRBV3-1 (or the pseudogene TRBV3-2) combines with J gene TRBJ1-2; TRBD1 matches at 8 bases. Input material: peripheral blood. The CDR3, as DNA: TGTGCCAGCAGCCAAGTGGGGGACAGGCACGGCTACACCTTC. This codes for CASSQVGDRHGYTF.